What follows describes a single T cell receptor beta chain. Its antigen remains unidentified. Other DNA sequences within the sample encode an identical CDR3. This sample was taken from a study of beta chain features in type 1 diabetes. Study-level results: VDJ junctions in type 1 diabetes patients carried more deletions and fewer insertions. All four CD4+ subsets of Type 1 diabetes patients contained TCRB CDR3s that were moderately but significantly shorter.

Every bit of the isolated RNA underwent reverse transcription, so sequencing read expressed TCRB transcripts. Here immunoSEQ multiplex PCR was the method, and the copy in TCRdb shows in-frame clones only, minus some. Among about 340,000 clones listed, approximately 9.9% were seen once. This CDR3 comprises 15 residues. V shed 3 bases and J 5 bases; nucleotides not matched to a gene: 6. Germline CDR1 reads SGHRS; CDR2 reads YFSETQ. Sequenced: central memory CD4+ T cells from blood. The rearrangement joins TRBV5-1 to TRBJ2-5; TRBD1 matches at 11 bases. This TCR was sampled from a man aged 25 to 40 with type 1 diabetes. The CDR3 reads CASSSSGTGGETQYF. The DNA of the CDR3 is TGCGCCAGCAGCTCCTCCGGGACAGGGGGTGAGACCCAGTACTTC.